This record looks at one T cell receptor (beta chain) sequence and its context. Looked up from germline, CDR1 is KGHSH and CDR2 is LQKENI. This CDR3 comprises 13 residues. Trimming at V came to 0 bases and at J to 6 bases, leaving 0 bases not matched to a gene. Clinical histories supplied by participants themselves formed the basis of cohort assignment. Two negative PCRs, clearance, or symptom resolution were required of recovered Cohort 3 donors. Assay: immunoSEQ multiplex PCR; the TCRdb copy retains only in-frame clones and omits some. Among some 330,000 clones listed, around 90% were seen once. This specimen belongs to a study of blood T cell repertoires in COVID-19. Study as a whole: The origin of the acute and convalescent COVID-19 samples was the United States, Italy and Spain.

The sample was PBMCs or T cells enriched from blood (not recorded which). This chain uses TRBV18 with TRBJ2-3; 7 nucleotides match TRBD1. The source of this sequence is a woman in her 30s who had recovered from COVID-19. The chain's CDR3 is CASSPPDRDTQYF. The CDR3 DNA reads TGTGCCAGCTCACCACCGGACAGGGATACGCAGTATTTT.